These 29 T cell receptor beta chains were sequenced from one sample in a study of blood T cells in healthy people across ages. A J-beta primer mix and a sample-barcoded 5' primer were used in a second PCR of about 6 to 12 cycles. Each CDR3 protein is one row after TCRdb ran MiXCR on the 5' RACE reads. The table has 550,000 to 600,000 distinct CDR3 sequences, around half seen once. The sequencing sample was made of blood. The receptors shown here come from a man older than 75 in good health.

The V gene is TRBV2, the J gene TRBJ2-3; D is undetermined. The CDR3 runs 13 residues. Trimming shortened V by 3 bases and J by 3 bases, and 7 bases separated the two germline ends. Looked up from germline, CDR1 is SNHLY and CDR2 is FYNNEI. The CDR3 region is CASSEPFTDTQYF. The CDR3 bases are TGTGCCAGCAGTGAGCCGTTTACAGATACGCAGTATTTT.

The sample holds a few counts of this clonotype. V is TRBV7-9 and J is TRBJ2-6; D is unresolved. The V gene's germline CDR1 is SEHNR and CDR2 FQNEAQ (reference sequence). Trimming took off 5 bases at V and 0 bases at J, with 8 bases between the two ends. The CDR3 is 15 amino acids. The CDR3 sequence: CASSHVGSGANVLTF. CDR3 DNA: TGTGCCAGCAGCCATGTGGGCTCTGGGGCCAACGTCCTGACTTTC.

Only a few counts were recorded for this clonotype. The chain uses TRBV2 and TRBJ2-5; no clear D gene. Germline CDR1 is SNHLY and CDR2 is FYNNEI. The CDR3 is 14 amino acids. Trimming took 5 bases from V and 1 from J, leaving 11 bases between them. Here the CDR3 reads CASSFPGFQETQYF. CDR3 DNA sequence: TGTGCCAGCAGTTTCCCAGGCTTCCAAGAGACCCAGTACTTC.

V is TRBV12-3 or TRBV12-4 and J is TRBJ1-2; a weak D match, TRBD1 (6 bases). This CDR3 is built from 15 residues. V lost 6 bases and J lost 5, with 19 bases in between. Written as DNA, the CDR3 is TGTGCCAGCAGATATACAGGGACCGGGGGGTATGGCTACACCTTC. Protein product: CASRYTGTGGYGYTF.

V gene TRBV6-6 combines with J gene TRBJ2-5; weak D call: TRBD2 (7 bases). TRBJ2-7 explains the end of the DNA better; the J call may be wrong. The germline CDR1 and CDR2 sequences are MNHNY and SVGAGI (reference sequence). The CDR3 runs 14 residues. The CDR3 DNA is TGTGCCAGCAGTCCCAGGGGAGGGACTGACGAGCAGTACTTC. As protein: CASSPRGGTDEQYF.

The chain joins TRBV5-1 to TRBJ2-4; D unresolved. Near its end, the DNA agrees better with TRBJ2-7, so the J call may be wrong. Germline V gene data show CDR1 as SGHRS and CDR2 as YFSETQ. The CDR3 totals 12 residues. CDR3 protein: CASSLDDAEQYF. CDR3 sequence (DNA): TGCGCCAGCAGCTTGGATGACGCCGAGCAGTACTTC.

This clonotype was observed a handful of times. The V and J genes are TRBV7-9 and TRBJ2-7; D could derive from TRBD1 or TRBD2 (6 bases each). The V end was cut by 5 bases, the J end by 3 bases, with 17 bases between. CDR3 length: 15 amino acids. CDR1 is SEHNR and CDR2 is FQNEAQ in the germline V gene (reference sequence). Here the CDR3 reads CASSPEGGRIYEQYF. CDR3 DNA sequence: TGTGCCAGCAGCCCAGAGGGGGGCAGGATCTACGAGCAGTACTTC. Filled out from reference TRBV7-9 and TRBJ2-7, the complete variable domain reads DTGVSQNPRHKITKRGQNVTFRCDPISEHNRLYWYRQTLGQGPEFLTYFQNEAQLEKSRLLSDRFSAERPKGSFSTLEIQRTEQGDSAMYLCASSPEGGRIYEQYFGPGTRLTVT.

The table lists this clonotype with a few counts. The chain couples TRBV6-6 to TRBJ1-5; 8 nucleotides align to TRBD1. The CDR3 runs 13 residues. V shed 8 bases, J shed 3 bases, and the junction held 3 bases outside the gene matches. The V gene's germline CDR1 is MNHNY and CDR2 SVGAGI (reference sequence). The DNA for the CDR3 is TGTGCCAGCCAGGGGGCGCCCAATCAGCCCCAGCATTTT. Protein: CASQGAPNQPQHF.

The chain links TRBV6-2 or TRBV6-3 to TRBJ2-7; TRBD2 agrees at 10 bases. This CDR3 contains 16 residues. The germline gives CDR1 MNHEY, CDR2 SVGEGT. V trimming: 8 bases; J trimming: 5 bases; junction bases outside the gene matches: 15. The CDR3 loop is CASGEQPGLAFNEQYF. DNA for the CDR3: TGTGCCAGCGGAGAACAACCGGGACTAGCGTTTAACGAGCAGTACTTC.

As regards this clonotype: A much larger clonotype is one base distant, so this may be a read error. The chain couples TRBV12-3 or TRBV12-4 to TRBJ2-1, with TRBD2 identical over 9 bases. The CDR3 totals 14 residues. Trimming cost V 6 bases and J 5 bases; bases outside gene matches: 5. This chain's CDR3 is CASRPGLANNEQFF. The CDR3 DNA reads as TGTGCCAGCAGACCGGGACTAGCCAACAATGAGCAGTTCTTC.

This clonotype appeared a few times. The rearrangement joins TRBV6-2 or TRBV6-3 to TRBJ2-1; D is uncertain. Trimming stripped 5 bases from V and 7 bases from J, with 9 bases between. This CDR3 region has 12 residues. CDR1 MNHEY and CDR2 SVGEGT come from the germline V gene. The CDR3 protein is CASSRVGNEQFF. The CDR3 DNA sequence: TGTGCCAGCAGTAGGGTAGGGAATGAGCAGTTCTTC.

This clonotype was recorded a few times. V usage is TRBV7-2 and J usage is TRBJ2-7, with TRBD2 matching over 13 bases. The length of the CDR3 is 15 residues. CDR1 is SGHTA and CDR2 is FQGNSA in the germline V gene. V lost 6 bases, J lost 5 bases, and 7 bases stayed unmatched. The CDR3 region is CASSRSGTSGNEQYF. CDR3 bases: TGTGCCAGCAGTCGTAGTGGGACTAGCGGGAACGAGCAGTACTTC.

V is TRBV6-6 and J is TRBJ1-6, with unresolved D. This CDR3 spans 12 amino acids. Germline V gene lookup returns CDR1 MNHNY and CDR2 SVGAGI (reference sequence). V was pared by 2 bases and J by 8 bases, with 4 bases between. CDR3 coding DNA: TGTGCCAGCAGTTACGGGGATTCACCCCTCCACTTT. This sequence encodes CASSYGDSPLHF.

This clonotype was observed a handful of times. The chain employs TRBV10-3 and TRBJ2-7; D unresolved. With 8 bases removed from V and 4 bases from J, the gap between germline ends came to 9 bases. This CDR3 is built from 11 residues. Germline V lookup: CDR1 ENHRY, CDR2 SYGVKD. CDR3 residues: CAIREQYEQYF. CDR3 nucleotides: TGTGCCATCCGAGAACAGTACGAGCAGTACTTC.

This chain links TRBV20-1 with TRBJ2-3; D is unclear. V was trimmed by 6 bases and J by 0 bases, leaving 19 bases between them. Germline CDR1 reads DFQATT; CDR2 reads SNEGSKA (reference sequence). CDR3 length equals 16 residues. The DNA of the CDR3 is TGCAGTGCAAAGGAACCGTGGGAACAAAGCACAGATACGCAGTATTTT. It codes for CSAKEPWEQSTDTQYF.

V is TRBV15 and J is TRBJ1-1; the D is unclear. CDR1 LNHNV and CDR2 YYDKDF come from the germline V gene (reference sequence). Trimming removed 0 bases from V and 5 bases from J, with 10 bases in between. The CDR3 totals 14 residues. CDR3 protein: CATSRDRGSTEAFF. The CDR3 DNA sequence: TGTGCCACCAGCAGAGATCGGGGATCGACTGAAGCTTTCTTT.

As for this clonotype: This may arise from a read error, as a much more abundant clone is one base away. The gene calls are TRBV7-9 and TRBJ2-5; 8 positions agree with TRBD1. After removal of 5 bases from V and 5 bases from J, the junction contained 10 bases not matched to a gene. The length of the CDR3 is 15 residues. Germline values: CDR1 SEHNR, CDR2 FQNEAQ (reference sequence). The CDR3, as DNA: TGTGCCAGCAGCCGAGGACAGGGAGGTACTGAGACCCAGTACTTC. Translated, it gives CASSRGQGGTETQYF.

The table lists this clonotype with a count of one. The V and J genes are TRBV20-1 and TRBJ1-5; maybe TRBD1 (6 bases). Between the trimmed V and J ends, which lost 5 bases and 5 bases, there was a span of 19 bases. Germline assignment: CDR1 DFQATT and CDR2 SNEGSKA (reference sequence). The CDR3 is made up of 15 amino acids. This chain's CDR3 is CSAGPGAATDQPQHF. In nucleotides, the CDR3 is TGCAGTGCTGGGCCGGGGGCAGCTACCGATCAGCCCCAGCATTTT.

This clonotype has just a few counts. V and J are TRBV7-2 and TRBJ2-1; D uncertain. Germline values: CDR1 SGHTA, CDR2 FQGNSA. The CDR3 runs to 12 residues. Trimming removed 5 bases at V and 4 bases at J, with 6 bases between. The CDR3 spells CASSKYYNEQFF. CDR3 coding DNA: TGTGCCAGCAGCAAATATTACAATGAGCAGTTCTTC.

The V and J genes are TRBV7-9 and TRBJ2-2, with TRBD1 identical over 7 bases. Trimming removed 5 bases from V and 6 bases from J; junction bases left unmatched: 6. This CDR3 is 14 amino acids long. Germline assignment: CDR1 SEHNR and CDR2 FQNEAQ (reference sequence). CDR3 sequence: CASSALQGAGELFF. CDR3 DNA sequence: TGTGCCAGCAGCGCCCTCCAGGGGGCCGGGGAGCTGTTTTTT.

This clonotype was observed a handful of times. The V and J genes are TRBV7-2 and TRBJ2-7; TRBD1 might be the D (6 bases). The CDR3 is made up of 15 amino acids. The V and J ends lost 0 bases and 7 bases respectively, with 16 bases between them. Looked up from germline, CDR1 is SGHTA and CDR2 is FQGNSA. DNA of the CDR3: TGTGCCAGCAGCTTAGCGAGGCTGGGGGCGTCTGAGCAGTACTTC. It specifies CASSLARLGASEQYF. Full variable domain (rest looked up from reference TRBV7-2 and TRBJ2-7): GAGVSQSPSNKVTEKGKDVELRCDPISGHTALYWYRQSLGQGLEFLIYFQGNSAPDKSGLPSDRFSAERTGGSVSTLTIQRTQQEDSAVYLCASSLARLGASEQYFGPGTRLTVT.

V usage is TRBV20-1 and J usage is TRBJ1-5, with 8 bases lining up with TRBD1. CDR1 and CDR2 (germline): DFQATT, SNEGSKA (reference sequence). The trim removed 6 bases at V and 0 bases at J, leaving 4 bases unmatched. The CDR3 runs 14 residues. The CDR3, as DNA: TGCAGTGCGCACAGGGGGGATAGCAATCAGCCCCAGCATTTT. It yields the protein CSAHRGDSNQPQHF.

Comment on this clonotype: An end of the junction differs from the germline gene, which may be a read error. The chain couples TRBV6-5 to TRBJ2-3; the D gene is possibly TRBD1 (6 bases). The CDR3 is 15 amino acids. Germline CDR1 is MNHEY and CDR2 is SVGAGI. DNA of the CDR3: TGTACCAGCAGTTACCAGGGGCGCTTCTCAGATACGCAGTATTTT. It encodes CTSSYQGRFSDTQYF.

This clonotype has just a few counts. The chain recombines TRBV7-9 with TRBJ2-5, with no clear D. Deletions cut 2 bases from V and 3 bases from J, with 13 bases between. Germline lookup yields CDR1 SEHNR and CDR2 FQNEAQ (reference sequence). This CDR3 is 15 amino acids long. The CDR3 here is CASSLFLSSKETQYF. CDR3 DNA: TGTGCCAGCAGCTTATTTCTTAGCAGCAAAGAGACCCAGTACTTC.

The chain carries TRBV20-1 and TRBJ2-3; TRBD2 matches at 11 bases. CDR1 DFQATT and CDR2 SNEGSKA come from the germline V gene (reference sequence). This CDR3 is built from 15 residues. The J segment lost 6 bases and the V segment lost 0 bases, leaving 5 bases of the junction unmatched. The CDR3 DNA sequence: TGCAGTGCTAGAGAACTAGCGGGGGACCGGGATACGCAGTATTTT. Its translation: CSARELAGDRDTQYF.

This chain links TRBV6-5 with TRBJ1-1; maybe TRBD1 (5 bases). The ends were cut back, 0 bases at V and 2 bases at J, with 7 bases in the middle. The length of the CDR3 is 14 residues. The germline V gene encodes CDR1 MNHEY and CDR2 SVGAGI. CDR3 coding DNA: TGTGCCAGCAGTTACTCTCAGGGAAACACTGAAGCTTTCTTT. This encodes CASSYSQGNTEAFF.

CDR3 region: CASSTPTGDYGYTF. The CDR3 region has the DNA TGTGCCAGCAGCACTCCAACAGGGGACTATGGCTACACCTTC. This chain links TRBV9 with TRBJ1-2; 7 positions match TRBD1. Trimming at V came to 4 bases and at J to 3 bases, leaving 6 bases not matched to a gene. CDR3 size: 14 residues. Germline V gene lookup returns CDR1 SGDLS and CDR2 YYNGEE.

CDR3 residues: CSAGPGGGGETQYF. The CDR3 DNA reads TGCAGTGCTGGCCCCGGGGGGGGAGGCGAGACCCAGTACTTC. V and J are TRBV20-1 and TRBJ2-5; 8 bases line up with TRBD2. Trimming removed 5 bases from V and 5 bases from J; junction bases left unmatched: 10. CDR1 and CDR2 (germline): DFQATT, SNEGSKA (reference sequence). The CDR3 spans 14 residues.

This chain connects TRBV20-1 to TRBJ1-1, with 7 bases fitting TRBD1. The length of the CDR3 is 13 residues. V lost 6 bases and J lost 3; bases outside the gene matches: 7. Germline V gene sequence: CDR1 DFQATT, CDR2 SNEGSKA (reference sequence). CDR3 sequence (DNA): TGCAGTGCAGGGACAGACTCAGACACTGAAGCTTTCTTT. This encodes CSAGTDSDTEAFF.